What follows describes a single T cell receptor (beta chain). Its antigen is unidentified. Unstimulated regulatory T cells (CD4+CD25+CD127-), CD4+CD25- non-regulatory cells, CD4 and CD8 cells were FACS-sorted from thawed PBMCs. The table came from immunoSEQ multiplex PCR; TCRdb's copy has only in-frame clones and leaves some out. The data show 200,000 to 300,000 clones, about four fifths seen once. These data are taken from a study of Tregs in tolerant kidney transplant recipients. Study conclusions and caveats: The most relevant donor-specific Treg TCRbeta repertoire apparently came from expansion with activated donor B cells. Validation in larger populations is needed because few patients were studied. This study did not directly address biological reproducibility.

CDR1 SGDLS and CDR2 YYNGEE come from the germline V gene. The CDR3 covers 13 residues. Trimming pared 3 bases from V and 6 bases from J, leaving 11 bases between. The origin of this receptor is a human donor in good health. V and J are TRBV9 and TRBJ2-3, with D tentatively TRBD2 (5 bases). Sample: CD4+ T cells from blood. In DNA, the CDR3 is TGTGCCAGCAGCGGGCGGGTAGCGGATACGCAGTATTTT. Translation gives CASSGRVADTQYF.